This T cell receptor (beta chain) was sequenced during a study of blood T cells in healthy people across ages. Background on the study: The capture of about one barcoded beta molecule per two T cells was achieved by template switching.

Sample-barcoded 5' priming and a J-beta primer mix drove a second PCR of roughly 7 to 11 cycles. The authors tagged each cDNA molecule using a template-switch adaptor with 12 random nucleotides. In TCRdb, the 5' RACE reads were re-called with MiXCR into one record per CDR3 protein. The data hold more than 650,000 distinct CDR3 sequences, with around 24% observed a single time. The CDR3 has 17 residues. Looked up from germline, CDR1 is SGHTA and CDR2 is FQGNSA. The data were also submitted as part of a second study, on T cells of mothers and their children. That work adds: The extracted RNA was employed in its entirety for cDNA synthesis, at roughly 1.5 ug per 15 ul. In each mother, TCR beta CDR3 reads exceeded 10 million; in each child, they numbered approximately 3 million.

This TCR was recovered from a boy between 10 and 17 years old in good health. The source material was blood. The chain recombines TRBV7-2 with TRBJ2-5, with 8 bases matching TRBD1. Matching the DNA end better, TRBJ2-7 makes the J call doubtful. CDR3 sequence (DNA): TGTGCCAGCAGCTTACACGGACCCGGGACAGGCAGGTCCGAGCAGTACTTC. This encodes CASSLHGPGTGRSEQYF.